This T cell receptor (beta chain) stems from a study of blood T cells in healthy people across ages. Using a J-beta primer mix together with a sample-barcoded 5' primer, a second PCR was run for about 7 to 12 cycles. TCRdb independently ran MiXCR on the 5' RACE reads; one entry per CDR3 protein. This sample has hundreds of thousands of distinct CDR3 sequences, with roughly 25% found just once. CDR1 KGHDR and CDR2 SFDVKD come from the germline V gene. V trimming: 3 bases; J trimming: 8 bases; junction bases outside the gene matches: 7. The CDR3 is made up of 14 amino acids. These records were also assigned to another study, of T cells of mothers and their children.

This TCR came from a boy aged 5-17 years in good health. This rearrangement joins TRBV24-1 to TRBJ2-3; 7 bases align to TRBD1. Sequenced input: blood. CDR3 in amino acids: CATSDPQGFPTQYF. The CDR3 DNA sequence: TGTGCCACCAGTGATCCACAGGGGTTCCCTACGCAGTATTTT.